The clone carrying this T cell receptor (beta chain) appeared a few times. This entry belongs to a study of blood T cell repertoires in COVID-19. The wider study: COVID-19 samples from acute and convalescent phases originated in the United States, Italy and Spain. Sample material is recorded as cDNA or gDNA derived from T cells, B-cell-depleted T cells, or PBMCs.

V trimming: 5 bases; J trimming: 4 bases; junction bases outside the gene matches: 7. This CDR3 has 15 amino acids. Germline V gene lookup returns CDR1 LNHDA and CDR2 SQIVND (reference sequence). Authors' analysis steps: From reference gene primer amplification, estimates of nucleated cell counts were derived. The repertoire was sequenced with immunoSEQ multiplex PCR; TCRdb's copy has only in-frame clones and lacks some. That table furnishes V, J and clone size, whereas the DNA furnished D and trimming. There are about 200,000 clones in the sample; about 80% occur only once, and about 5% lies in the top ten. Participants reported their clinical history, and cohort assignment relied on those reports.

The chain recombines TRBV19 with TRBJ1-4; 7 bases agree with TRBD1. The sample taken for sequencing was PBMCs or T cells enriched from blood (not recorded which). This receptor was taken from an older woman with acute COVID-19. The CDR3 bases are TGTGCCAGTAGTGCACAGGGGCTGGGTAATGAAAAACTGTTTTTT. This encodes CASSAQGLGNEKLFF. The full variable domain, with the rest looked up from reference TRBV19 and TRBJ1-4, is DGGITQSPKYLFRKEGQNVTLSCEQNLNHDAMYWYRQDPGQGLRLIYYSQIVNDFQKGDIAEGYSVSREKKESFPLTVTSAQKNPTAFYLCASSAQGLGNEKLFFGSGTQLSVL.